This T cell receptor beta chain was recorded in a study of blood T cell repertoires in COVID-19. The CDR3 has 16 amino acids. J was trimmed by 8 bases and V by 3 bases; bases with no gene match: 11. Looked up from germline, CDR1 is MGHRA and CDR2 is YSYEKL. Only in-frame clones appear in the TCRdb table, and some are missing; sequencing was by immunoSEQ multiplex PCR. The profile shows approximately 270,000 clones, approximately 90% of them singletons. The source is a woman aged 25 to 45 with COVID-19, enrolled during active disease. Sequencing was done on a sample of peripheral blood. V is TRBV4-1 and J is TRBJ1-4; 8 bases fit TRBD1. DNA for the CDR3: TGCGCCAGCAGCCAGGGGCCAGGGGGCGCTAGGGAAAAACTGTTTTTT. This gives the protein CASSQGPGGAREKLFF.